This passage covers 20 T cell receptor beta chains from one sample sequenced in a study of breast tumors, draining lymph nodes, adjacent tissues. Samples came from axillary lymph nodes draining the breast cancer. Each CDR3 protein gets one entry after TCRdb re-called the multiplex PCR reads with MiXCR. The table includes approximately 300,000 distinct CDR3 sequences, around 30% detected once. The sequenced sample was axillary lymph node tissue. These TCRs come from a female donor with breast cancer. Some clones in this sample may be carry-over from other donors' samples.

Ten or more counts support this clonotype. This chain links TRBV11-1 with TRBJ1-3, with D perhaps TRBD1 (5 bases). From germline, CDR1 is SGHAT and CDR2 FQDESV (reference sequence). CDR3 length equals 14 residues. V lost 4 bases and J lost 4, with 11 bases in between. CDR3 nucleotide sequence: TGTGCCAGCAGCTATCCGACAGCCGGAAACACCATATATTTT. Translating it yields CASSYPTAGNTIYF.

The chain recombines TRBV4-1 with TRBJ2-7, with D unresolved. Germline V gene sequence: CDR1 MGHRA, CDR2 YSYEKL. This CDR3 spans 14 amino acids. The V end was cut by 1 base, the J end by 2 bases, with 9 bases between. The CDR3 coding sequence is TGCGCCAGCAGCCAAGTTACCAATACCTACGAGCAGTACTTC. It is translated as CASSQVTNTYEQYF.

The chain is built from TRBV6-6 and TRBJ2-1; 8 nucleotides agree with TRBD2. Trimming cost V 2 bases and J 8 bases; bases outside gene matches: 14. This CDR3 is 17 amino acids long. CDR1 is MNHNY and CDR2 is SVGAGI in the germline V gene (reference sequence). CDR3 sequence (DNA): TGTGCCAGCAGTTACCCGGGACTAGGGTTGCGGTACGATGAGCAGTTCTTC. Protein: CASSYPGLGLRYDEQFF.

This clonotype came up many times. The DNA for the CDR3 is TGCAGTGTTCTGGAGGGGTTTGGCACAGATACGCAGTATTTT. As protein: CSVLEGFGTDTQYF. V gene TRBV20-1 combines with J gene TRBJ2-3; maybe TRBD2 (6 bases). The CDR3 covers 14 residues. Germline V gene sequence: CDR1 DFQATT, CDR2 SNEGSKA (reference sequence). The germline V and J ends were trimmed by 7 bases and 1 base, with 15 bases remaining between them.

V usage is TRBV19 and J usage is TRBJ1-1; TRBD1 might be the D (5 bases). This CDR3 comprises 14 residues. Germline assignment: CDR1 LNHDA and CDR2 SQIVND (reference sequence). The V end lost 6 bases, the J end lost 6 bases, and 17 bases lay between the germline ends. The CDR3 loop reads CASSLGASLAEAFF. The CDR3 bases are TGTGCCAGTAGCCTAGGGGCGAGTCTTGCTGAAGCTTTCTTT.

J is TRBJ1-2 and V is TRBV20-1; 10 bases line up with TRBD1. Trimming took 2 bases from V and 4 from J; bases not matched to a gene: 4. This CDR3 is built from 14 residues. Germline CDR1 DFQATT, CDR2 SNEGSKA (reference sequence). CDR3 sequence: CSARRDRGGYGYTF. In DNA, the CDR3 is TGCAGTGCTAGACGGGACAGGGGCGGCTATGGCTACACCTTC.

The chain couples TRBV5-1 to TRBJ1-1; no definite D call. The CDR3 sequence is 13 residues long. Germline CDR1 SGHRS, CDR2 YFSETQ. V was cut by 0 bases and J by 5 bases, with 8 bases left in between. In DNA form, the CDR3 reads TGCGCCAGCAGCTTGGCCTTGAGGACTGAAGCTTTCTTT. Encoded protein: CASSLALRTEAFF.

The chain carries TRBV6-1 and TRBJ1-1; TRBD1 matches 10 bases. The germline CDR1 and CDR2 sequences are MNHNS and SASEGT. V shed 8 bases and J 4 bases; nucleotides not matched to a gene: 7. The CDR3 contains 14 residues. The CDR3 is CASGMTGGFTEAFF. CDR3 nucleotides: TGTGCCAGCGGGATGACAGGGGGCTTCACTGAAGCTTTCTTT.

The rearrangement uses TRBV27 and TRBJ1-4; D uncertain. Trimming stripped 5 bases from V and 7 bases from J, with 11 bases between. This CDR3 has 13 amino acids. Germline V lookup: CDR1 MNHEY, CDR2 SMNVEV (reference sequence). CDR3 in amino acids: CASSPQGIEKLFF. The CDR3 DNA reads TGTGCCAGCAGTCCCCAAGGGATTGAAAAACTGTTTTTT.

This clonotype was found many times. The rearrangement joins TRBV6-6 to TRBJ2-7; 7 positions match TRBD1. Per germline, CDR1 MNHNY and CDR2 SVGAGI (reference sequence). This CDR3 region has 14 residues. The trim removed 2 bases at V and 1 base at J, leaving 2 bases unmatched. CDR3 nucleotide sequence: TGTGCCAGCAGTTACCGGGACAGATCCTACGAGCAGTACTTC. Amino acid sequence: CASSYRDRSYEQYF.

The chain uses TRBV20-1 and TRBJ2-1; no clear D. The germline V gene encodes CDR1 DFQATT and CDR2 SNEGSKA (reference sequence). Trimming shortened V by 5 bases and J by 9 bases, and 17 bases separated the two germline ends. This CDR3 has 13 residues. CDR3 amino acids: CSADDGTYAEQFF. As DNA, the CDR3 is TGCAGTGCTGATGACGGTACCTACGCTGAGCAGTTCTTC.

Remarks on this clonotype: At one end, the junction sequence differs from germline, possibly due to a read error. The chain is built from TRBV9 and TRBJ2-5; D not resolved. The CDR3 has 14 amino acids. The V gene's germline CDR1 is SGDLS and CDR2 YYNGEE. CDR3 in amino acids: CVSSVGLGQETQSF. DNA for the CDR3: TGTGTCAGCAGCGTAGGTCTTGGGCAAGAGACCCAGTCCTTC. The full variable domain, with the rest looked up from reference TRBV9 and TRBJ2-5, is DSGVTQTPKHLITATGQRVTLRCSPRSGDLSVYWYQQSLDQGLQFLIQYYNGEERAKGNILERFSAQQFPDLHSELNLSSLELGDSALYFCVSSVGLGQETQSFGPGTRLLVL.

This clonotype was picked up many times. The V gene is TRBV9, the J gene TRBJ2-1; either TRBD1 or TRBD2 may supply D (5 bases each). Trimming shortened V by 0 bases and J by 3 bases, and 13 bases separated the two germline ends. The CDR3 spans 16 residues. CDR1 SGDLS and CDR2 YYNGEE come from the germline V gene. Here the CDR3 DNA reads TGTGCCAGCAGCGTAGAGAGAGGGGCGGACTACAATGAGCAGTTCTTC. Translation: CASSVERGADYNEQFF.

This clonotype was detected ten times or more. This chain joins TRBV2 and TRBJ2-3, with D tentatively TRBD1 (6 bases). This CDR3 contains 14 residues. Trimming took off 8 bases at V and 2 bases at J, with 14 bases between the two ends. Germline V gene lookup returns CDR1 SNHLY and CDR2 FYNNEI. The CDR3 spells CASETTGTTDTQYF. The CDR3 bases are TGTGCCAGCGAGACGACAGGAACCACAGATACGCAGTATTTT.

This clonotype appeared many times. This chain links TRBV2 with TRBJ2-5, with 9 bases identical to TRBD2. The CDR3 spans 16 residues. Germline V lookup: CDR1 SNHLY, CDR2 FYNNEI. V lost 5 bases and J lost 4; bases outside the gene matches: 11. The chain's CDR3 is CASSPPGLASRETQYF. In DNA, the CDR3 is TGTGCCAGCAGTCCGCCTGGACTAGCGAGTCGAGAGACCCAGTACTTC. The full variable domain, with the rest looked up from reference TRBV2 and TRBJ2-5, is EPEVTQTPSHQVTQMGQEVILRCVPISNHLYFYWYRQILGQKVEFLVSFYNNEISEKSEIFDDQFSVERPDGSNFTLKIRSTKLEDSAMYFCASSPPGLASRETQYFGPGTRLLVL.

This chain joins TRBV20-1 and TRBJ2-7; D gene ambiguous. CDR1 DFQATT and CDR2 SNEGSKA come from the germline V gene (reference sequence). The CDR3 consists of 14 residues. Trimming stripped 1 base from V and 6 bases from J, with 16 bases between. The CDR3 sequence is CSARGGSSYSEQYF. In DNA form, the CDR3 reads TGCAGTGCTAGAGGGGGATCGTCCTACTCCGAGCAGTACTTC.

The CDR3, as DNA: TGCGCCAGCAGCGCTAGCGGGAGGGCCAGGGAGCTGTTTTTT. Translated: CASSASGRARELFF. The gene calls are TRBV5-1 and TRBJ2-2; 12 bases align to TRBD2. After removal of 4 bases from V and 9 bases from J, the junction contained 4 bases not matched to a gene. Germline V gives CDR1 SGHRS, CDR2 YFSETQ. CDR3 length: 14 amino acids.

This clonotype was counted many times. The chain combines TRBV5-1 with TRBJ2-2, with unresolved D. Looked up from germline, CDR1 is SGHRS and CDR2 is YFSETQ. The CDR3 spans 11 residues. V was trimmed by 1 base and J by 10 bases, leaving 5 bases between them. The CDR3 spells CASSLNEELFF. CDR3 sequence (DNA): TGCGCCAGCAGCTTGAACGAGGAGCTGTTTTTT.

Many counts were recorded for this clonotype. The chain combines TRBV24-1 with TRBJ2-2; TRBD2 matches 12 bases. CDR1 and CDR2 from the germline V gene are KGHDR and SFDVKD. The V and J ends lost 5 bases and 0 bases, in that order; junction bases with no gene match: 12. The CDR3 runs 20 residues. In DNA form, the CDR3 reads TGTGCCACCAGTGCCAAGAAGGGACTAGCGGGCGCCCCGAACACCGGGGAGCTGTTTTTT. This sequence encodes CATSAKKGLAGAPNTGELFF.

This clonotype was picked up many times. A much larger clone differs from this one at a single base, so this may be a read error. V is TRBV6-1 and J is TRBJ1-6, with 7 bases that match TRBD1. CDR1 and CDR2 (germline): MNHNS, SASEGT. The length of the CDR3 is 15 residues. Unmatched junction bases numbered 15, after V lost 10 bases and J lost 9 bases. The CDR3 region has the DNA TGTGCCACCACACCGACACAGGGGAGATCTTCACCCCTCCACTTT. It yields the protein CATTPTQGRSSPLHF.